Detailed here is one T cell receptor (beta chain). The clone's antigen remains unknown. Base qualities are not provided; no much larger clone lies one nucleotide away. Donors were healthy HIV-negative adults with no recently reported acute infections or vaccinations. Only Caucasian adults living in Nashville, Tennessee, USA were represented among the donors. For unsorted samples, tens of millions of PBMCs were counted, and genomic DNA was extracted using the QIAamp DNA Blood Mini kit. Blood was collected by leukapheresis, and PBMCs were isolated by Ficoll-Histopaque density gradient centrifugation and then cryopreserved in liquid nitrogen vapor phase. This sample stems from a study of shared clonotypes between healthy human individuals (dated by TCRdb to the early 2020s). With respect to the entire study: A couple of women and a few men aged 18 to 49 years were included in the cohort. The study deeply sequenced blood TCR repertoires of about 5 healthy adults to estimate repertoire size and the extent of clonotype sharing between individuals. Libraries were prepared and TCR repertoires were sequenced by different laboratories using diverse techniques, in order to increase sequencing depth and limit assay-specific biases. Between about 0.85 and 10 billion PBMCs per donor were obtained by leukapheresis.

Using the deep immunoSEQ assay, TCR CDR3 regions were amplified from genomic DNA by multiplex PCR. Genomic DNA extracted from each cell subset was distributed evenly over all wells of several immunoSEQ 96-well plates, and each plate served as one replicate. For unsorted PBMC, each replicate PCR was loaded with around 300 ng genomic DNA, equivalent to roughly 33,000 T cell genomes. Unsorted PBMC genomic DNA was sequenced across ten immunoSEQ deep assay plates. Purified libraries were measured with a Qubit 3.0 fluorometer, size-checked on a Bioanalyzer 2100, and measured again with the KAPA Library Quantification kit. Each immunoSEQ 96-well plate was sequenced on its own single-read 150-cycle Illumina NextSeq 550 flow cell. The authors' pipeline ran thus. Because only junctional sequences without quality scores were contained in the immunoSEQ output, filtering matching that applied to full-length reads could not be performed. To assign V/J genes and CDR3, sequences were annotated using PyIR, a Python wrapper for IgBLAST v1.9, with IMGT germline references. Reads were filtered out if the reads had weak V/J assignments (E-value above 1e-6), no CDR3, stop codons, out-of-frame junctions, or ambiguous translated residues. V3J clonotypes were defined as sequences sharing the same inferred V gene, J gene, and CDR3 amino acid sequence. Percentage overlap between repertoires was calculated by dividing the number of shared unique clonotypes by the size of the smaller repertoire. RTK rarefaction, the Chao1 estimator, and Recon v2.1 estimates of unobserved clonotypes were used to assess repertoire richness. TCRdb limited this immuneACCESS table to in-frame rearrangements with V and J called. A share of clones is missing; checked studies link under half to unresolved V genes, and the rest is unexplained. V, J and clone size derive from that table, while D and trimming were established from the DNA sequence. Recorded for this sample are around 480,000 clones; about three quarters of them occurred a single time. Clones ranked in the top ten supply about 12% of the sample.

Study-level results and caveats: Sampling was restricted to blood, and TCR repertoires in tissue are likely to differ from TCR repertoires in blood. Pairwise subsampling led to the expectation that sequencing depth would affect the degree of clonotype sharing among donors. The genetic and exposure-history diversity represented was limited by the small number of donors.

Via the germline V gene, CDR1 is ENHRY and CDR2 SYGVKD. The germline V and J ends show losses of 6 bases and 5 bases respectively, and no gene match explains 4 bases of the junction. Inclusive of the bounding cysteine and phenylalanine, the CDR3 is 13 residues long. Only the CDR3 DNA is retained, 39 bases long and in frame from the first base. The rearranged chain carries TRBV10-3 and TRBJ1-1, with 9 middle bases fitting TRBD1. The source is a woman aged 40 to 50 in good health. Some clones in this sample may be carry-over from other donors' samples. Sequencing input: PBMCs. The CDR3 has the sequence CAISGTGRTEAFF. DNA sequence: TGTGCCATCAGCGGGACAGGGCGTACTGAAGCTTTCTTT.